The present T cell receptor (beta chain) was sequenced within a study of human T cells and chemical hapten exposure. Study-level findings and limits: With alopecia, donors may have immune responses unlike healthy people's.

The ends lost 2 bases at V and 14 bases at J; junction bases unmatched: 0. The CDR3 length is 10 residues. The germline V gene has CDR1 DFQATT and CDR2 SNEGSKA (reference sequence). Time point indicated: patch test 1, 2 weeks after DPC sensitization. Indicated treatment: therapeutic diphenylcyclopropenone sensitization with weekly scalp DPC. Blood collection happened ahead of applying each patch test. This clonotype was seen a few times. Its antigen is undetermined. TCRdb called the RACE reads again in MiXCR, with one record for every CDR3 protein. This repertoire shows approximately 340,000 distinct CDR3 sequences, around 7% found once; its top ten account for 7.5% to 9%.

This receptor was identified in a woman between 18 and 29 years old with alopecia areata. Some clones in this sample may be carry-over from other donors' samples. The specimen comprised whole blood, sampled in connection with sensitization to the hapten diphenylcyclopropenone (DPC). The chain is built from TRBV20-1 and TRBJ2-1, with TRBD2 matching 10 bases. Here the CDR3 DNA reads TGCAGTGCTAGACTAGCGGGGGAGTTCTTC. Protein product: CSARLAGEFF.